This TCR beta chain was observed in a study of blood T cells in healthy people across ages. The CDR3 is made up of 14 amino acids. Germline V CDR1 and CDR2: MNHEY, SVGEGT. V was cut by 9 bases and J by 0 bases, with 15 bases left in between. This clonotype has a handful of counts. Through a sample-barcoded 5' primer and a J-beta primer mix, a second PCR was run for roughly 6 to 11 cycles. TCRdb used MiXCR to reprocess the 5' RACE reads, holding one entry per CDR3 protein. There are around 800,000 distinct CDR3 sequences in the sample; approximately 24% occur only once, and about 3% lies in the top ten. These sequences were also reported in another study, on T cells of mothers and their children.

Sequencing input: blood. The sequence came from a boy aged 10-17 years in good health. The rearrangement uses TRBV6-2 or TRBV6-3 and TRBJ2-7; D not certain. CDR3 sequence reads: CASPSGQLSYEQYF. CDR3 sequence (DNA): TGTGCCAGTCCTTCCGGCCAGCTCTCCTACGAGCAGTACTTC.